The sequence of this TCR beta chain was determined in a study of T cell responses to AZD1222 COVID-19 vaccine. Generated by immunoSEQ multiplex PCR, the TCRdb table keeps only in-frame clones and is missing some. This sample carries about 140,000 clones, 90% of them seen once, and the ten largest clones take 1.5% to 2%. V dropped 4 bases and J dropped 1 base, with 10 bases sitting between them. Germline lookup yields CDR1 MNHEY and CDR2 SVGEGT. The length of the CDR3 is 14 residues. Study-level findings and limits: There were vaccine-associated CD4 TCRs across spike, dominant at 160-218 and 743-854. Just five to seven AZD1222 recipients tested seropositive at baseline.

In regard to this clone: The antigen is unknown.

The chain uses TRBV6-2 or TRBV6-3 and TRBJ1-1; D is unclear. Sequenced here: peripheral blood, sampled on day 0 of AZD1222 vaccination. The source of this sequence is an adult in good health. The CDR3 here is CASSSNSENTEAFF. The CDR3 DNA reads TGTGCCAGCAGTTCGAACAGCGAGAACACTGAAGCTTTCTTT.